This T cell receptor (beta chain) appears in the sequencing data of a study of shared clonotypes between healthy human individuals. Study-wide results and caveats: It was the non-shared clonotypes that had lower generation probabilities than clonotypes shared by all four donors.

CD45RO-negative, CCR7-positively selected cells formed the naive CD8 fraction, excluding terminally differentiated effector memory CD45RA+ cells. Everyone who donated was a Caucasian adult who lived in Nashville, Tennessee. Comments on this clone: No antigen is known for it.

Clones were read by immunoSEQ multiplex PCR, and TCRdb kept only the in-frame ones, dropping some. The top ten hold more than 0.9% of the sample, which has about 2 million clones, 85% to 95% seen once. This clonotype originated in a man aged 18 to 29 in good health. Specimen: naive CD8+ T cells sorted from blood.

CDR3 in amino acids: CASSWVSGELFF. The CDR3 DNA reads as TGTGCCAGCAGTTGGGTCTCCGGGGAGCTGTTTTTT. This chain joins TRBV25-1 and TRBJ2-2; D gene uncertain. This CDR3 has 12 amino acids. The V end was cut by 5 bases, the J end by 6 bases, with 7 bases between. Germline CDR1 reads MGHDK; CDR2 reads SYGVNS.